This TCR beta chain originates from a study of cytomegalovirus exposure and HLA in healthy donors. Overall study results and limits: Investigators reported fewer than 200 TCR beta chains as tied to cytomegalovirus.

V lost 5 bases, J lost 4 bases, and 18 bases lay in between. The length of the CDR3 is 17 residues. Germline CDR1 is SGHTA and CDR2 is FQGNSA. For this clone: Its antigen is still unknown.

Sequencing used immunoSEQ multiplex PCR; TCRdb keeps in-frame clones, though not all of them. The sample yields 120,000 or so clones, about 90% seen once. The chain couples TRBV7-2 to TRBJ1-6, with no clear D. The clonotype originates from a woman aged 18-29 years in good health and CMV-seronegative. Sequenced input: PBMCs. The chain's CDR3 is CASSPRGEPRYNSPLHF. Here the CDR3 DNA reads TGTGCCAGCAGCCCACGCGGGGAGCCGAGATATAATTCACCCCTCCACTTT.